This TCR beta chain was observed in a study of blood T cell repertoires in COVID-19. Overall study context: Samples representing acute and convalescent COVID-19 were sourced from the United States, Italy and Spain. Nucleic acid was either cDNA or gDNA, and it came from T cells, B-cell-depleted T cells, or PBMCs.

In the original analysis: How many nucleated cells were present was estimated from reference gene primer amplification. TCRdb's copy holds only in-frame clones and misses some; the assay was immunoSEQ multiplex PCR. V, J and clone size are those of that table, while D and trimming were read from the DNA. Among some 200,000 clones listed, about nine tenths were seen once. Per the germline V gene, CDR1 is SNHLY and CDR2 is FYNNEI. The CDR3 loop spans 14 amino acids. The germline V and J ends were trimmed by 1 base and 5 bases, with 11 bases remaining between them. The TCR sequence derives from a man in his 70s with acute or convalescent COVID-19. The specimen sequenced was peripheral blood. The rearrangement joins TRBV2 to TRBJ1-2; a possible D gene is TRBD1 (5 bases). In DNA form, the CDR3 reads TGTGCCAGCAGTGAAGGGGGGGATCCGTATGGCTACACCTTC. Translated, it gives CASSEGGDPYGYTF.